Sequencing of this TCR beta chain was carried out in a study of shared clonotypes between healthy human individuals. On the study more broadly: The donors, a couple of women and a few men, were aged 18 to 49. The study's findings and limits: The expectation was that sequencing depth would affect clonotype sharing among donors.

CDR3 length: 15 residues. V lost 3 bases and J lost 5; bases outside the gene matches: 5. CDR1 is MDHEN, CDR2 SYDVKM, per germline. Note on this clone: No antigen is known for it.

The material for each subset, its genomic DNA, was split evenly across several immunoSEQ plates. Repertoires were generated with immunoSEQ multiplex PCR, while TCRdb's copy carries only in-frame clones and drops some. This sample yields a few million clones, of which approximately 95% are seen a single time; 0.39% belongs to the top ten. The chain is built from TRBV28 and TRBJ1-1; 11 bases are shared with TRBD1. This TCR was recovered from a man aged 18-30 years in good health. Some clones in this sample may be carry-over from other donors' samples. Sequenced input: naive CD4+ T cells from PBMCs. Subset defined: CD45RA+ positively selected. CDR3 protein: CASSFPGQGVTEAFF. DNA for the CDR3: TGTGCCAGCAGTTTCCCGGGACAGGGGGTAACTGAAGCTTTCTTT. Full variable domain (rest looked up from reference TRBV28 and TRBJ1-1): DVKVTQSSRYLVKRTGEKVFLECVQDMDHENMFWYRQDPGLGLRLIYFSYDVKMKEKGDIPEGYSVSREKKERFSLILESASTNQTSMYLCASSFPGQGVTEAFFGQGTRLTVV.